The TCR beta chain under discussion was sequenced for a study of T cells after yellow fever vaccination. The study, taken as a whole, reports: Clones from primary vaccination mostly reappeared after the booster (around 97% CD4, less than 90% CD8). When the response was secondary, it was weaker but reached its peak faster, day 5 versus 15.

Turning to this clonotype: Its antigen is not identified.

This CDR3 spans 15 amino acids. In germline, CDR1 is MNHEY, CDR2 SVGEGT. Trimming took 8 bases from V and 3 from J; bases not matched to a gene: 5. UMIs were added to TCR cDNA along with a universal primer site when it was made by 5'RACE template switching. TCRdb passed the 5' RACE reads through MiXCR, listing each CDR3 protein once. The table has some 340,000 distinct CDR3 sequences, 4.1% seen once. The chain joins TRBV6-2 or TRBV6-3 to TRBJ2-2; 11 nucleotides agree with TRBD2. The TCR was taken from a man aged 18 to 30 who received the YFV17D yellow fever vaccine. The sample in question was PBMCs, obtained 5 days after the yellow fever booster vaccination. In nucleotides, the CDR3 is TGTGCCAGCTGTTGGGGACTAGCGGACACCGGGGAGCTGTTTTTT. Encoded protein: CASCWGLADTGELFF.